This T cell receptor beta chain was retrieved from a study of cytomegalovirus exposure and HLA in healthy donors. Sequencing used immunoSEQ multiplex PCR; TCRdb keeps in-frame clones, though not all of them. The sample has approximately 100,000 clones, 80% to 95% seen once. The sequenced sample consisted of PBMCs. The origin of this receptor is a woman aged 30 to 39 in good health and CMV-seropositive.

CDR3 bases: TGTGCCAGCAGCCCAAGACTAGCGGGAACCCTGAGTCCAGATACGCAGTATTTT. Translation gives CASSPRLAGTLSPDTQYF. The V call is TRBV14, the J call TRBJ2-3; TRBD2 matches 11 bases. Losses at the gene ends were 4 bases for V and 4 bases for J; bases not matched to a gene: 13. From germline, CDR1 is SGHDN and CDR2 FVKESK. The CDR3 length is 18 residues.